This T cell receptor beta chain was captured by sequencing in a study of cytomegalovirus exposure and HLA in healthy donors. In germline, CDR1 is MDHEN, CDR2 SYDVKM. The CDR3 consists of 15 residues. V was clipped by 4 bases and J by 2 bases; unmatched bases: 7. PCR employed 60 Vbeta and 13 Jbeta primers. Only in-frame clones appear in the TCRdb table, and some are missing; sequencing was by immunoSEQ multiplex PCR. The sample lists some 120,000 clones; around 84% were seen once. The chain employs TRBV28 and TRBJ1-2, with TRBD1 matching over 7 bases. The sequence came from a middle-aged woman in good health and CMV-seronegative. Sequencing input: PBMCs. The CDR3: CASSSSGTVNYGYTF. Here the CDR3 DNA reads TGTGCCAGCAGTTCATCCGGGACAGTCAACTATGGCTACACCTTC.